This is a list of T cell receptor beta chains from one sample in a study of cytomegalovirus exposure and HLA in healthy donors. Some clones are missing from TCRdb's copy, which holds only in-frame ones; the method was immunoSEQ multiplex PCR. The sample records tens of thousands of clones, 81% being singletons. The sample was PBMCs. The receptors here all came from a girl aged 2 to 10 in good health and CMV-seropositive. CDR3s include the opening cysteine and the closing phenylalanine or tryptophan. A D gene is named only where the DNA matches it firmly. Size values are once, few and many counts, or a class for expanded clones, and some rows have none.

d_gene: TRBD1
v_gene: TRBV18
abundance: few
j_gene: TRBJ1-1
CDR3nt: TGTGCCAGCTCACCAAGCCAGGGGGCGGCCATGAACACTGAAGCTTTCTTT
CDR3aa: CASSPSQGAAMNTEAFF

d_gene: TRBD2
v_gene: TRBV30
abundance: NA
j_gene: TRBJ2-5
CDR3nt: TGTGCCGGGAGGGGAGGGCGGGAGGGCCGGGAGACCCAGTACTTC
CDR3aa: CAGRGGREGRETQYF

d_gene: TRBD2
v_gene: TRBV7-3
abundance: few
j_gene: TRBJ2-1
CDR3nt: TGTGCCAGCAGCTCCCCCCTAGCGGGAGTTAATGAGCAGTTCTTC
CDR3aa: CASSSPLAGVNEQFF

d_gene: NA
v_gene: TRBV27
abundance: NA
j_gene: TRBJ1-5
CDR3nt: TGTGCCAGCAGTTTAAGGGCGCCAGGGGCGAATCAGCCCCAGCATTTT
CDR3aa: CASSLRAPGANQPQHF

d_gene: NA
v_gene: TRBV12-5
abundance: NA
j_gene: TRBJ1-1
CDR3nt: TGTGCTAGTGGTTTCCACTCCATCAGGGGCGCTGAAGCTTTCTTT
CDR3aa: CASGFHSIRGAEAFF

d_gene: NA
v_gene: TRBV19
abundance: few
j_gene: TRBJ1-5
CDR3nt: TGTGCCAGTAGTATAGGCCGTGAGAGCAATCAGCCCCAGCATTTT
CDR3aa: CASSIGRESNQPQHF

d_gene: NA
v_gene: TRBV7-9
abundance: NA
j_gene: TRBJ1-2
CDR3nt: TGTGCCAGCAGCCAATTGACAGGCAACTATGGCTACACCTTC
CDR3aa: CASSQLTGNYGYTF

d_gene: NA
v_gene: TRBV9
abundance: NA
j_gene: TRBJ1-2
CDR3nt: TGTGCCAGCAGCTTCAGGACGGGGAACTATGGCTACACCTTC
CDR3aa: CASSFRTGNYGYTF

d_gene: NA
v_gene: TRBV5-1
abundance: NA
j_gene: TRBJ2-7
CDR3nt: TGCGCCAGCAGCACCCAGGGGCAGGGAACTGAGCAGTACTTC
CDR3aa: CASSTQGQGTEQYF

d_gene: NA
v_gene: TRBV19
abundance: NA
j_gene: TRBJ2-7
CDR3nt: TGTGCCAGTAGTACCCCTCCTAAGAGCTCCTACGAGCAGTACTTC
CDR3aa: CASSTPPKSSYEQYF

d_gene: TRBD2
v_gene: TRBV13
abundance: NA
j_gene: TRBJ2-7
CDR3nt: TGTGCCAGCAGCCCCGGGACTAGCGGTTACGAGCAGTACTTC
CDR3aa: CASSPGTSGYEQYF

d_gene: TRBD2
v_gene: TRBV27
abundance: NA
j_gene: TRBJ2-7
CDR3nt: TGTGCCAGCAGTGCCTACACCGGGACTAGCGCGGCCGAGCAGTACTTC
CDR3aa: CASSAYTGTSAAEQYF

d_gene: TRBD1
v_gene: TRBV6-1
abundance: few
j_gene: TRBJ1-1
CDR3nt: TGTGCCAGCGGAGGGGGCGCGAAGACTGAAGCTTTCTTT
CDR3aa: CASGGGAKTEAFF

d_gene: NA
v_gene: TRBV10-3
abundance: NA
j_gene: TRBJ2-1
CDR3nt: TGTGCCATCAGTGGATCCGGTAGGGGTGAGCAGTTCTTC
CDR3aa: CAISGSGRGEQFF

d_gene: TRBD1
v_gene: TRBV5-6
abundance: NA
j_gene: TRBJ2-7
CDR3nt: TGTGCCAGTAGGGGGGGACAGGGTTATAATGAGCAGTACTTC
CDR3aa: CASRGGQGYNEQYF

d_gene: TRBD1
v_gene: TRBV6-1
abundance: few
j_gene: TRBJ2-3
CDR3nt: TGTGCCAGCAGTGGGGGGGGACAGGGATCAGATACGCAGTATTTT
CDR3aa: CASSGGGQGSDTQYF

d_gene: TRBD1
v_gene: TRBV5-6
abundance: NA
j_gene: TRBJ2-7
CDR3nt: TGTGCCAGCAGCTCCCGACAGGGTGGCGAGCAGTACTTC
CDR3aa: CASSSRQGGEQYF

d_gene: NA
v_gene: TRBV29-1
abundance: NA
j_gene: TRBJ1-2
CDR3nt: TGCAGCGTTGTAATGGCGGGAAGGGCGGAATATGGCTACACCTTC
CDR3aa: CSVVMAGRAEYGYTF

d_gene: TRBD1
v_gene: TRBV6-6
abundance: NA
j_gene: TRBJ2-3
CDR3nt: TGTGCCAGCAGTGTGACAGGGCTGGCAGATACGCAGTATTTT
CDR3aa: CASSVTGLADTQYF

d_gene: NA
v_gene: TRBV6-5
abundance: NA
j_gene: TRBJ2-7
CDR3nt: TGTGCCACCCGACTAGGCAGATCCTACGAGCAGTACTTC
CDR3aa: CATRLGRSYEQYF

d_gene: NA
v_gene: TRBV6-5
abundance: NA
j_gene: TRBJ1-5
CDR3nt: TGTGCCAGCAGCGGTCAAAATCAGCCCCAGCATTTT
CDR3aa: CASSGQNQPQHF

d_gene: TRBD1
v_gene: TRBV19
abundance: NA
j_gene: TRBJ1-5
CDR3nt: TGTGCCAGTAGTATGACGCGGACAGGGGGAAATCAGCCCCAGCATTTT
CDR3aa: CASSMTRTGGNQPQHF

d_gene: NA
v_gene: TRBV30
abundance: NA
j_gene: TRBJ2-7
CDR3nt: TGTGCCTGGAGTGTAACCAGGTCACCCTACGAGCAGTACTTC
CDR3aa: CAWSVTRSPYEQYF

d_gene: TRBD1
v_gene: TRBV25-1
abundance: NA
j_gene: TRBJ1-5
CDR3nt: TGTGCCAGCAGCGACAGGGGCAATCAGCCCCAGCATTTT
CDR3aa: CASSDRGNQPQHF

d_gene: TRBD1
v_gene: TRBV28
abundance: NA
j_gene: TRBJ1-5
CDR3nt: TGTGCCAGCAGTTTAGAGCTGGGACAGGGGAGCAATCAGCCCCAGCATTTT
CDR3aa: CASSLELGQGSNQPQHF

d_gene: NA
v_gene: TRBV20-1
abundance: NA
j_gene: TRBJ1-2
CDR3nt: TGCAGTGCTAGAAGAGGGAAAGGCTACACCTTC
CDR3aa: CSARRGKGYTF

d_gene: NA
v_gene: TRBV7-9
abundance: NA
j_gene: TRBJ2-1
CDR3nt: TGTGCCAGCAGGTTAACTAGCTACAATGAGCAGTTCTTC
CDR3aa: CASRLTSYNEQFF

d_gene: NA
v_gene: TRBV9
abundance: once
j_gene: TRBJ2-1
CDR3nt: TGTGCCAGCAGCGCCCAGCTAGGCTCCTACAATGAGCAGTTCTTC
CDR3aa: CASSAQLGSYNEQFF

d_gene: NA
v_gene: TRBV9
abundance: NA
j_gene: TRBJ1-1
CDR3nt: TGTGCCAGCAGCGTTGGGGCGAACACTGAAGCTTTCTTT
CDR3aa: CASSVGANTEAFF

d_gene: NA
v_gene: TRBV15
abundance: NA
j_gene: TRBJ2-1
CDR3nt: TGTGCCACCAGCAGAGATGGGCAGGGCCACATTAATGAGCAGTTCTTC
CDR3aa: CATSRDGQGHINEQFF

d_gene: TRBD1
v_gene: TRBV5-4
abundance: NA
j_gene: TRBJ2-7
CDR3nt: TGTGCCAGCAGCCTAAAGGGGACAGGGAGTTCCTACGAGCAGTACTTC
CDR3aa: CASSLKGTGSSYEQYF

d_gene: NA
v_gene: TRBV6-5
abundance: few
j_gene: TRBJ2-1
CDR3nt: TGTGCCAGCAGTTACTTACGGGACAATGAGCAGTTCTTC
CDR3aa: CASSYLRDNEQFF

d_gene: NA
v_gene: TRBV27
abundance: NA
j_gene: TRBJ2-1
CDR3nt: TGTGCCTCCCGGGGAGGGGGACAGGCCAATGAGCAGTTCTTC
CDR3aa: CASRGGGQANEQFF

d_gene: TRBD2
v_gene: TRBV6-1
abundance: NA
j_gene: TRBJ2-7
CDR3nt: TGTGCCAGCAGTGAAGCGCTAGCGGGCTCCTACGAGCAGTACTTC
CDR3aa: CASSEALAGSYEQYF

d_gene: TRBD2
v_gene: TRBV25-1
abundance: NA
j_gene: TRBJ2-5
CDR3nt: TGTGCCAGCAGTGAATTCGCGGGAGTGTTTGAGACCCAGTACTTC
CDR3aa: CASSEFAGVFETQYF

d_gene: TRBD2
v_gene: TRBV30
abundance: NA
j_gene: TRBJ2-1
CDR3nt: TGTGCCTATCTAAGCGGGAGCTCCTACAATGAGCAGTTCTTC
CDR3aa: CAYLSGSSYNEQFF

d_gene: NA
v_gene: TRBV6-5
abundance: NA
j_gene: TRBJ1-2
CDR3nt: TGTGCCAGCAAACGTCAGGGGCTGGGTGGCTACACCTTC
CDR3aa: CASKRQGLGGYTF

d_gene: TRBD2
v_gene: TRBV6-6
abundance: NA
j_gene: TRBJ2-7
CDR3nt: TGTGCCAGCAGTTCGACTAGCGGGAGGGCGGGGCAGTACTTC
CDR3aa: CASSSTSGRAGQYF

d_gene: TRBD1
v_gene: TRBV28
abundance: NA
j_gene: TRBJ2-1
CDR3nt: TGTGCCAGCAGTTTTTGCGTACAGGGGCAACATGAGCAGTTCTTC
CDR3aa: CASSFCVQGQHEQFF

d_gene: TRBD1
v_gene: TRBV6-1
abundance: NA
j_gene: TRBJ1-5
CDR3nt: TGTGCCAGCAGTAGTGGGCAGGGGGAGAAGACCCAGCATTTT
CDR3aa: CASSSGQGEKTQHF

d_gene: NA
v_gene: TRBV19
abundance: few
j_gene: TRBJ2-1
CDR3nt: TGTGCCAGTAGTATAGGGGCAGGTTCCGATGAGCAGTTCTTC
CDR3aa: CASSIGAGSDEQFF

d_gene: TRBD1
v_gene: TRBV27
abundance: NA
j_gene: TRBJ1-2
CDR3nt: TGTGCCAGCAGTTCTAGGACAGGGGACTATGGCTACACCTTC
CDR3aa: CASSSRTGDYGYTF

d_gene: NA
v_gene: TRBV28
abundance: few
j_gene: TRBJ2-1
CDR3nt: TGTGCCAGCGACATGCAGGGAGGTGGAAATGAGCAGTTCTTC
CDR3aa: CASDMQGGGNEQFF

d_gene: NA
v_gene: TRBV6-6
abundance: once
j_gene: TRBJ1-2
CDR3nt: TGTGCCAGCAGTTACGATACGGGCTATGGCTACACCTTC
CDR3aa: CASSYDTGYGYTF